The 16 T cell receptor beta chains below were found in one sample sequenced in a study of glioma-infiltrating T cells after dendritic cell vaccination. Assay used: immunoSEQ multiplex PCR; TCRdb lists only in-frame clones, some missing. Of 20,000 to 25,000 clones in the sample, approximately 85% were seen once. The input for sequencing was blood, taken before dendritic cell vaccination. These receptors came from a human donor with glioblastoma.

As concerns this clone: At the DNA level, this CDR3 is encoded by other sequences in the same sample as well. The V gene is TRBV7-2, the J gene TRBJ2-1; tentatively, D is TRBD2 (6 bases). Germline-derived CDR1 and CDR2 are SGHTA and FQGNSA. CDR3 length equals 15 residues. Trimming took 5 bases from V and 2 from J, leaving 13 bases between them. CDR3 loop: CASSLGTGPYNEQFF. CDR3 sequence (DNA): TGTGCCAGCAGCCTCGGGACTGGCCCCTACAATGAGCAGTTCTTC.

The gene calls are TRBV5-4 and TRBJ2-7, with 8 bases matching TRBD2. Germline trimming cut 1 base from V and 9 bases from J; bases unmatched to any gene: 18. CDR3 length: 17 amino acids. The germline CDR1 and CDR2 sequences are SGHNT and YYREEE (reference sequence). CDR3 in amino acids: CASSLSTPGAGGLGQYF. DNA of the CDR3: TGTGCCAGCAGCTTGTCTACTCCGGGGGCGGGAGGATTGGGGCAGTACTTC.

CDR3 DNA sequence: TGTGCCAGCAGTACCAGGGGAGATACGCAGTATTTT. Translating it yields CASSTRGDTQYF. The chain recombines TRBV27 with TRBJ2-3, with D possibly being TRBD1 (6 bases). Germline V gene lookup returns CDR1 MNHEY and CDR2 SMNVEV (reference sequence). Trimming took off 5 bases at V and 5 bases at J, with 8 bases between the two ends. This CDR3 region has 12 residues.

The genes are TRBV7-2 and TRBJ2-3; 7 bases align to TRBD2. Losses at the gene ends were 1 base for V and 2 bases for J; bases not matched to a gene: 6. The germline V gene encodes CDR1 SGHTA and CDR2 FQGNSA. The CDR3 loop spans 16 amino acids. The CDR3 sequence: CASSLVPAGITDTQYF. Here the CDR3 DNA reads TGTGCCAGCAGCTTAGTTCCAGCGGGGATCACAGATACGCAGTATTTT.

The chain joins TRBV14 to TRBJ1-2, with no clear D. V was cut by 1 base and J by 8 bases, with 11 bases left in between. The germline V gene has CDR1 SGHDN and CDR2 FVKESK. The CDR3 contains 13 residues. CDR3 protein: CASSQGRDWGYTF. The CDR3 nucleotides read TGTGCCAGCAGCCAAGGCCGTGACTGGGGCTACACCTTC.

The rearrangement uses TRBV20-1 and TRBJ2-1, with D uncertain. Trimming cost V 7 bases and J 5 bases, with 9 bases left between them. Germline-derived CDR1 and CDR2 are DFQATT and SNEGSKA (reference sequence). This CDR3 region has 11 residues. The CDR3 is CSGSENNEQFF. The CDR3 region has the DNA TGCAGTGGGTCTGAGAACAATGAGCAGTTCTTC.

This clone was counted only a few times. This sequence joins TRBV5-5 and TRBJ1-2; 9 bases fit TRBD1. The CDR3 has 15 amino acids. Germline V CDR1 and CDR2: SGHKS, YYEKEE (reference sequence). V trimming: 3 bases; J trimming: 4 bases; junction bases outside the gene matches: 7. CDR3 amino acids: CASSSGTGIFYGYTF. The CDR3 region has the DNA TGTGCCAGCAGCTCCGGGACAGGGATATTCTATGGCTACACCTTC. The complete variable domain, with remaining parts taken from reference TRBV5-5 and TRBJ1-2, reads DAGVTQSPTHLIKTRGQQVTLRCSPISGHKSVSWYQQVLGQGPQFIFQYYEKEERGRGNFPDRFSARQFPNYSSELNVNALLLGDSALYLCASSSGTGIFYGYTFGSGTRLTVV.

This clone has only one observation. The chain couples TRBV9 to TRBJ2-2; 8 nucleotides align to TRBD2. Trimming cost V 3 bases and J 6 bases; bases outside gene matches: 7. Looked up from germline, CDR1 is SGDLS and CDR2 is YYNGEE. This CDR3 spans 15 amino acids. The CDR3 sequence is CASSEDGRAAGELFF. The DNA of the CDR3 is TGTGCCAGCAGCGAGGACGGGAGGGCCGCCGGGGAGCTGTTTTTT.

This chain uses TRBV19 with TRBJ2-1, with 10 nucleotides matching TRBD2. The CDR3 is 15 residues long. CDR1 is LNHDA, CDR2 SQIVND, per germline (reference sequence). The ends lost 4 bases at V and 6 bases at J; junction bases unmatched: 6. The CDR3 region has the DNA TGTGCCAGTAGTACCGTACTAGCGGGACTCAATGAGCAGTTCTTC. This sequence encodes CASSTVLAGLNEQFF.

As concerns this clone: The conserved closing phenylalanine or tryptophan is absent in this CDR3, likely reflecting a read error. The DNA is omitted, as the CDR3 cannot be located on it reliably, and the CDR3 follows TCRdb's listing. The rearrangement joins TRBV20-1 to TRBJ1-1. The CDR3 length equals 11 residues, ends included. Germline V gives CDR1 DFQATT, CDR2 SNEGSKA (reference sequence). CDR3 protein: CSASLEEVSWV.

The table lists this clone with a count of one. CDR3 nucleotide sequence: TGTGCCAGCAGCTTAGTAGGACAGGGGGGGACCCAGTACTTC. This gives the protein CASSLVGQGGTQYF. The V gene is TRBV7-9, the J gene TRBJ2-5, with 10 bases fitting TRBD1. Looked up from germline, CDR1 is SEHNR and CDR2 is FQNEAQ (reference sequence). This CDR3 region has 14 residues. V lost 1 base and J lost 7; bases outside the gene matches: 3. The full variable domain, with the rest looked up from reference TRBV7-9 and TRBJ2-5, is DTGVSQNPRHKITKRGQNVTFRCDPISEHNRLYWYRQTLGQGPEFLTYFQNEAQLEKSRLLSDRFSAERPKGSFSTLEIQRTEQGDSAMYLCASSLVGQGGTQYFGPGTRLLVL.

The chain combines TRBV5-1 with TRBJ1-1, with 10 bases lining up with TRBD1. The V segment lost 4 bases and the J segment 4 bases; nucleotides outside the gene matches: 13. This CDR3 region has 17 residues. From germline, CDR1 is SGHRS and CDR2 YFSETQ. The CDR3 here is CASSPDRGWVGVTEAFF. The CDR3 region has the DNA TGCGCCAGCAGCCCGGACAGGGGGTGGGTTGGTGTCACTGAAGCTTTCTTT. Looking up the rest from reference TRBV5-1 and TRBJ1-1 gives the full variable domain: KAGVTQTPRYLIKTRGQQVTLSCSPISGHRSVSWYQQTPGQGLQFLFEYFSETQRNKGNFPGRFSGRQFSNSRSEMNVSTLELGDSALYLCASSPDRGWVGVTEAFFGQGTRLTVV.

This clone turned up a few times. The chain employs TRBV7-9 and TRBJ1-3; D perhaps matches TRBD1 (5 bases). V was shortened by 7 bases and J by 8 bases, with 12 bases between the two germline ends. Looked up from germline, CDR1 is SEHNR and CDR2 is FQNEAQ (reference sequence). This CDR3 is 12 amino acids long. The CDR3 coding sequence is TGTGCCAGCACAAGGGGCCAAGACACCATATATTTT. This sequence encodes CASTRGQDTIYF.

The V and J genes are TRBV12-2 and TRBJ1-4. TRBV12-2 is designated a pseudogene. The CDR3 length is 15 residues. The chain's CDR3 is CASPRFLGGYEKLFF. CDR3 sequence (DNA): TGTGCAAGTCCTCGATTTTTAGGAGGATATGAAAAACTGTTTTTT.

This clone was picked up a small number of times. CDR3 DNA: TGTGCCAGCAGTTTATCGAACAGGGGGGACGAGCAGTACTTC. Amino acid sequence: CASSLSNRGDEQYF. The chain carries TRBV27 and TRBJ2-7, with 8 bases matching TRBD1. CDR1 is MNHEY, CDR2 SMNVEV, per germline (reference sequence). This CDR3 is 14 amino acids long. Trimming cost V 0 bases and J 5 bases; bases outside gene matches: 3.

This chain links TRBV30 with TRBJ2-5; D ambiguous. Trimming cost V 1 base and J 2 bases, with 11 bases left between them. This CDR3 comprises 14 residues. Per germline, CDR1 GTSNPN and CDR2 SVGIG (reference sequence). In DNA form, the CDR3 reads TGTGCCTGGAGTGGGCTTAAACGACAAGAGACCCAGTACTTC. Encoded protein: CAWSGLKRQETQYF.